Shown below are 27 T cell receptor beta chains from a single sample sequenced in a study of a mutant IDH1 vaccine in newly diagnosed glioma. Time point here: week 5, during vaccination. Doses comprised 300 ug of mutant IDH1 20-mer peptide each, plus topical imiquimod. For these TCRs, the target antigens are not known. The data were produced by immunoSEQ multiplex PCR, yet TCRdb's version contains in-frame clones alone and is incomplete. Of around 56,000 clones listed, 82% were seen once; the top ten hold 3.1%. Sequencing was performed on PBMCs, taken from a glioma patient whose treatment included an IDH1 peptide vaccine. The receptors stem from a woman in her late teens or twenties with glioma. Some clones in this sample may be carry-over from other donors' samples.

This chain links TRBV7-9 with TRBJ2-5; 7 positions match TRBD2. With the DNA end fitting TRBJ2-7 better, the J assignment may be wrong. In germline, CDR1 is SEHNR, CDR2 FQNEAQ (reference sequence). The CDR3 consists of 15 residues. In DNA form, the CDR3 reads TGTGCCAGCACCCAACGGGGGGTGAGCTCCTACGAGCAGTACTTC. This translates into CASTQRGVSSYEQYF.

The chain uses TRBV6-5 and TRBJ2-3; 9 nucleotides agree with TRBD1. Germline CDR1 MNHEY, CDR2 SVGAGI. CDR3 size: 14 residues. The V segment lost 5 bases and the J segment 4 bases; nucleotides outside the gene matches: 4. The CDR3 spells CASSTGTGSDTQYF. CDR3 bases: TGTGCCAGCAGTACCGGGACAGGGTCAGATACGCAGTATTTT.

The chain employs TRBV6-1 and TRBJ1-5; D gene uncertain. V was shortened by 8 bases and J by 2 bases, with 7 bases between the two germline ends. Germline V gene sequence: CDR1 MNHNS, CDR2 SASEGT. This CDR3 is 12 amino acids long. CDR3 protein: CASRPGNQPQHF. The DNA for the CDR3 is TGTGCCAGCCGACCTGGCAATCAGCCCCAGCATTTT.

The CDR3 bases are TGTGCCAGCAGCTCGGGACTAGCGGGGCCCTCCTACGAGCAGTACTTC. Its translation is CASSSGLAGPSYEQYF. This chain connects TRBV7-6 to TRBJ2-7; 13 bases fit TRBD2. V dropped 4 bases and J dropped 0; count of bases not matched to a gene: 3. The CDR3 extends over 16 amino acids. CDR1 and CDR2 (germline): SGHVS, FNYEAQ.

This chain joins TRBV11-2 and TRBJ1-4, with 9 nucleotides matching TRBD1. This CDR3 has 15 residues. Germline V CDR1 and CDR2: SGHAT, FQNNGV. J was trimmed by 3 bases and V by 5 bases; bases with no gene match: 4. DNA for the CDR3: TGTGCCAGCAGCGAGACAGGGGGTGCTAATGAAAAACTGTTTTTT. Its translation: CASSETGGANEKLFF.

The CDR3 nucleotides read TGTGCCAGCAGTTTTAGCGGGGAAGAGACCCAGTACTTC. It encodes CASSFSGEETQYF. The gene calls are TRBV7-6 and TRBJ2-5, with 8 nucleotides matching TRBD2. The ends lost 6 bases at V and 3 bases at J; junction bases unmatched: 3. The length of the CDR3 is 13 residues. Germline CDR1 reads SGHVS; CDR2 reads FNYEAQ. Together with reference TRBV7-6 and TRBJ2-5, the CDR3 gives the full variable domain: GAGVSQSPRYKVTKRGQDVALRCDPISGHVSLYWYRQALGQGPEFLTYFNYEAQQDKSGLPNDRFSAERPEGSISTLTIQRTEQRDSAMYRCASSFSGEETQYFGPGTRLLVL.

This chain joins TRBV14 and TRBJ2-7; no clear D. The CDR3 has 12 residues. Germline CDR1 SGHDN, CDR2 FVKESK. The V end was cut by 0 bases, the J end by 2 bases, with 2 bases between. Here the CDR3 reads CASSQEPYEQYF. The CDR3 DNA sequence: TGTGCCAGCAGCCAAGAACCCTACGAGCAGTACTTC.

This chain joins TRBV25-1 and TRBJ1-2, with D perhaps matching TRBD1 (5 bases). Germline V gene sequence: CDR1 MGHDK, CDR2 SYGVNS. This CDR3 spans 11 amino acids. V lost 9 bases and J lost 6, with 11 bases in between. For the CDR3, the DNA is TGTGCCAGGACATACAGGAATGGCTACACCTTC. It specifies CARTYRNGYTF.

In nucleotides, the CDR3 is TGTGCCAGCAGTTACTCGTTGGGGGGAAACACTGAAGCTTTCTTT. It encodes CASSYSLGGNTEAFF. The chain couples TRBV6-5 to TRBJ1-1, with TRBD1 as a possible D gene (5 bases). Trimming shortened V by 0 bases and J by 2 bases, and 10 bases separated the two germline ends. The germline V gene encodes CDR1 MNHEY and CDR2 SVGAGI. The CDR3 sequence is 15 residues long.

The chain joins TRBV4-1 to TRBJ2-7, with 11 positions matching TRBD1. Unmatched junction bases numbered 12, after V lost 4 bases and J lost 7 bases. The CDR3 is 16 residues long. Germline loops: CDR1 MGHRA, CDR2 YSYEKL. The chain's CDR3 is CASSLGPGQGEVEQYF. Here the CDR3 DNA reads TGCGCCAGCAGCCTAGGTCCGGGACAGGGGGAAGTTGAGCAGTACTTC.

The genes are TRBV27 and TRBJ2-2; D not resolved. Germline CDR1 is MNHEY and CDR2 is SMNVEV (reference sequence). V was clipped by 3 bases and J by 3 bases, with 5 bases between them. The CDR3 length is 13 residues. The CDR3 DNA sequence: TGTGCCAGCAGTTTCCGGGACACCGGGGAGCTGTTTTTT. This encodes CASSFRDTGELFF.

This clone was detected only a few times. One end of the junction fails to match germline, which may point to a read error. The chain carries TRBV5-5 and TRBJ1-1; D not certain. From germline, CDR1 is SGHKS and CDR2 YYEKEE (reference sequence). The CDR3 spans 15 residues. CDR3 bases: TGCGCCAGCAGCTTGGGCTCTTCCAGAAACACTGAAGCTTTCTTT. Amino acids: CASSLGSSRNTEAFF.

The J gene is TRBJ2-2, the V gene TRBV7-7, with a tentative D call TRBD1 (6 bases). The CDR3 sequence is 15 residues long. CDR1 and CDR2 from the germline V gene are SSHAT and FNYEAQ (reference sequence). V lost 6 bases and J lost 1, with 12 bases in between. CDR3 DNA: TGTGCCAGCAGGGAAGGGACATTGAACACCGGGGAGCTGTTTTTT. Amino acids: CASREGTLNTGELFF.

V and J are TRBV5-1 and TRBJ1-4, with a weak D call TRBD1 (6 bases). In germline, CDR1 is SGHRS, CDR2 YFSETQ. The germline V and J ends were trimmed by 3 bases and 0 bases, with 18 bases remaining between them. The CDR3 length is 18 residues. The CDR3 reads CASSSGDLIVATNEKLFF. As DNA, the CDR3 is TGCGCCAGCAGCTCAGGGGACCTGATAGTTGCAACTAATGAAAAACTGTTTTTT.

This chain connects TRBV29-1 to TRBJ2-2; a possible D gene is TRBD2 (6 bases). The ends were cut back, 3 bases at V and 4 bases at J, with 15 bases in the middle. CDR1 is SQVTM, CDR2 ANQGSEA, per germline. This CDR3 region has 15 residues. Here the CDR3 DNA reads TGCAGCGTTGAGGGGGGAGGAAAGGCCACCGGGGAGCTGTTTTTT. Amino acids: CSVEGGGKATGELFF.

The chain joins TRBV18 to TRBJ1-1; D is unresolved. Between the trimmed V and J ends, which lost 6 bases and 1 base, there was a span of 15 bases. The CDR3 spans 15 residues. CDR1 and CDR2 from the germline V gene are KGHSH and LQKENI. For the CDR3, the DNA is TGTGCCAGCTCTTCGATCGGAGGACGGAACACTGAAGCTTTCTTT. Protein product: CASSSIGGRNTEAFF.

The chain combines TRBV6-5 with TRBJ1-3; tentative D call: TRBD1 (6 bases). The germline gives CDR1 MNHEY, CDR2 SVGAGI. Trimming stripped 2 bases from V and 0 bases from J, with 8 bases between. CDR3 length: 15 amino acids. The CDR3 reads CASSYQGTSGNTIYF. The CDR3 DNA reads TGTGCCAGCAGTTACCAGGGGACCTCTGGAAACACCATATATTTT.

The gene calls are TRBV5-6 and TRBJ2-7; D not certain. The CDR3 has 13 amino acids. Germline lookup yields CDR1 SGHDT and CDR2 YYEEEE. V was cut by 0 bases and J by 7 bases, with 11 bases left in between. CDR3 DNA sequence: TGTGCCAGCAGCTTGGTAGGCCCTATGGAGCAGTACTTC. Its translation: CASSLVGPMEQYF.

CDR3 nucleotides: TGTGCCAGCAGCCAAGATGGCGCGACCACCGGGGAGCTGTTTTTT. Translated: CASSQDGATTGELFF. The chain employs TRBV4-2 and TRBJ2-2; D ambiguous. Germline V gives CDR1 LGHNA, CDR2 YNFKEQ. Trimming pared 0 bases from V and 4 bases from J, leaving 9 bases between. The CDR3 consists of 15 residues.

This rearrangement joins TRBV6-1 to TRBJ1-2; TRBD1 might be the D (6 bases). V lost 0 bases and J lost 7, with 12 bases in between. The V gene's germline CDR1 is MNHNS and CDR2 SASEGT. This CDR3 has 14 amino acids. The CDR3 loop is CASSEARGALGYTF. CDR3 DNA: TGTGCCAGCAGTGAAGCTAGGGGGGCGCTTGGCTACACCTTC.

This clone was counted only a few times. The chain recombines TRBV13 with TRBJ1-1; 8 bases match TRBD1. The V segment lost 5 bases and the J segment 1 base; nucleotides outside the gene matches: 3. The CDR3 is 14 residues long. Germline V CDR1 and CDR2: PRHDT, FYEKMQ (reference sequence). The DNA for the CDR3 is TGTGCCAGCAGCAATGGACAGGGGAACACTGAAGCTTTCTTT. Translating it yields CASSNGQGNTEAFF. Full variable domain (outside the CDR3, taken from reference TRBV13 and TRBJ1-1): AAGVIQSPRHLIKEKRETATLKCYPIPRHDTVYWYQQGPGQDPQFLISFYEKMQSDKGSIPDRFSAQQFSDYHSELNMSSLELGDSALYFCASSNGQGNTEAFFGQGTRLTVV.

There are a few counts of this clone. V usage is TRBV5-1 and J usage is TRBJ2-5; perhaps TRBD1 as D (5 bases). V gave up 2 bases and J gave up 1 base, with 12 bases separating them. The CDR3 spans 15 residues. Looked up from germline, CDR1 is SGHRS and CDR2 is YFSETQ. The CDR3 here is CASSFAGNRQETQYF. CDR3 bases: TGCGCCAGCAGCTTTGCAGGGAACCGCCAAGAGACCCAGTACTTC.

CDR3 in DNA: TGTGCCAGCAGTTTAGGGACAGCGAACACTGAAGCTTTCTTT. Translated: CASSLGTANTEAFF. The chain employs TRBV27 and TRBJ1-1; 7 nucleotides align to TRBD1. This CDR3 region has 14 residues. Germline V lookup: CDR1 MNHEY, CDR2 SMNVEV (reference sequence). With V trimmed by 2 bases and J by 1 base, 1 base remained unmatched.

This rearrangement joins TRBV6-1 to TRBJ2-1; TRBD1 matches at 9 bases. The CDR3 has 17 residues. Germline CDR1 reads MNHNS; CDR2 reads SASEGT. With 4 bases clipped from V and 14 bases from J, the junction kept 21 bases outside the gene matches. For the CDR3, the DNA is TGTGCCAGCAGTGGCGGGACAGGGTTTGGAGGGGTGGACGCCAAGTTCTTC. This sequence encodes CASSGGTGFGGVDAKFF.

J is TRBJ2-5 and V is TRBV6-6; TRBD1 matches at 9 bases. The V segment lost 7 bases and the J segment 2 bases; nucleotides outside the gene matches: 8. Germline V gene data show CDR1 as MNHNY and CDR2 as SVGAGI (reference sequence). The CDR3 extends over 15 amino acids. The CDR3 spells CASKLQGALQETQYF. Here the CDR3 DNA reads TGTGCCAGCAAATTACAGGGGGCTTTACAAGAGACCCAGTACTTC.

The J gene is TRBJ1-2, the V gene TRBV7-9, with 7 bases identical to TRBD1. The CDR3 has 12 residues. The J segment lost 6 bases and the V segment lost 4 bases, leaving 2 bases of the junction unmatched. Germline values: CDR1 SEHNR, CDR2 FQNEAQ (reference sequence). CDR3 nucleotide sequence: TGTGCCAGCAGCTCACAGGGGAATGGCTACACCTTC. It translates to CASSSQGNGYTF.

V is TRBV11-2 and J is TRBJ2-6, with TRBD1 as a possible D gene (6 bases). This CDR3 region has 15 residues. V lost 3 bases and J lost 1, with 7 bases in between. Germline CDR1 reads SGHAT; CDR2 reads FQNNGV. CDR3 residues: CASSFTGSGANVLTF. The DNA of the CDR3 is TGTGCCAGCAGCTTTACAGGGTCTGGGGCCAACGTCCTGACTTTC. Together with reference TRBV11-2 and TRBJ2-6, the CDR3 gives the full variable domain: EAGVAQSPRYKIIEKRQSVAFWCNPISGHATLYWYQQILGQGPKLLIQFQNNGVVDDSQLPKDRFSAERLKGVDSTLKIQPAKLEDSAVYLCASSFTGSGANVLTFGAGSRLTVL.